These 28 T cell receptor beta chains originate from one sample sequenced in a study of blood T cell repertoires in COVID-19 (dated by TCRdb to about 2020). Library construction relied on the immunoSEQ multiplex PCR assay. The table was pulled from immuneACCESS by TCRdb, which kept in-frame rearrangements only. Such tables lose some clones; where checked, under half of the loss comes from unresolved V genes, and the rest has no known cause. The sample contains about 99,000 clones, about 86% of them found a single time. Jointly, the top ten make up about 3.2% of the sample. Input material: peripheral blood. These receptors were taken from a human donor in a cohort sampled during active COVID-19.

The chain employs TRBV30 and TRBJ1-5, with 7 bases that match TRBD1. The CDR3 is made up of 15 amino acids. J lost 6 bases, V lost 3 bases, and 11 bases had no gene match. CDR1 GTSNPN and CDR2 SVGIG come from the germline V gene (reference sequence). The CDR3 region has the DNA TGTGCCTGGAGCGCCCAACAGGGGAAGGGTCAGCCCCAGCATTTT. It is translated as CAWSAQQGKGQPQHF.

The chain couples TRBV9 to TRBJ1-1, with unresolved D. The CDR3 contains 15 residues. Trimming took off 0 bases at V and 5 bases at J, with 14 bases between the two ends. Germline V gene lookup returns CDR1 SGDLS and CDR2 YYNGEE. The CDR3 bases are TGTGCCAGCAGCGTAGTCGGAGGAGGAAGGACTGAAGCTTTCTTT. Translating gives CASSVVGGGRTEAFF.

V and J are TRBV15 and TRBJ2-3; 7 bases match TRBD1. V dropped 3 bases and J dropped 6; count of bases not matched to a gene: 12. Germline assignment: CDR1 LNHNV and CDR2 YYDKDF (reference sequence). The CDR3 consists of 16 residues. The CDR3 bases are TGTGCCACCAGCAGGAACCGACAGGGTTCTTCGGATACGCAGTATTTT. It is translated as CATSRNRQGSSDTQYF.

The CDR3 loop reads CSASLPPGQGAADTQYF. The CDR3, as DNA: TGCAGTGCTAGTTTACCTCCGGGACAGGGGGCGGCAGATACGCAGTATTTT. This sequence joins TRBV20-1 and TRBJ2-3; 12 bases line up with TRBD1. There are 17 residues in the CDR3. CDR1 is DFQATT, CDR2 SNEGSKA, per germline (reference sequence). V was pared by 3 bases and J by 4 bases, with 11 bases of the junction left unmatched.

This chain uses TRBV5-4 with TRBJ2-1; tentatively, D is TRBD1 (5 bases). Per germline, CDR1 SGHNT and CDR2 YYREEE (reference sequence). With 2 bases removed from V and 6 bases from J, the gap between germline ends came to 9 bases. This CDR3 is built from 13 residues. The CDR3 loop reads CASSFTGTNEQFF. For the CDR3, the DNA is TGTGCCAGCAGCTTTACAGGTACCAATGAGCAGTTCTTC.

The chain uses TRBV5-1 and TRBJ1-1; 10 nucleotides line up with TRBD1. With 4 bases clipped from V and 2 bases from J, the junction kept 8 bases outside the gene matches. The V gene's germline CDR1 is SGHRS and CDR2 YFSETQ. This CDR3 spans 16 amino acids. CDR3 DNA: TGCGCCAGCAGCCTTCGACAGGGGGCAGGAAACACTGAAGCTTTCTTT. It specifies CASSLRQGAGNTEAFF.

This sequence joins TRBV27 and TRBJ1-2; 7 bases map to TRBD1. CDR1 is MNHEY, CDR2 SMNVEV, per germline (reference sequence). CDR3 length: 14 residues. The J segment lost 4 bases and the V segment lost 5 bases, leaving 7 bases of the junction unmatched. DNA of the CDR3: TGTGCCAGCAGTCCACGACAGGGTGTCTATGGCTACACCTTC. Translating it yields CASSPRQGVYGYTF.

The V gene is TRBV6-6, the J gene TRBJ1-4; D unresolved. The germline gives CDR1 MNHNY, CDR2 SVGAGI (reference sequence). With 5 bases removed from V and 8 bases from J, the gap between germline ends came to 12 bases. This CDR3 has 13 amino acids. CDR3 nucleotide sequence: TGTGCCAGCAGTCAGATACCTAGGGAAAAACTGTTTTTT. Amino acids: CASSQIPREKLFF.

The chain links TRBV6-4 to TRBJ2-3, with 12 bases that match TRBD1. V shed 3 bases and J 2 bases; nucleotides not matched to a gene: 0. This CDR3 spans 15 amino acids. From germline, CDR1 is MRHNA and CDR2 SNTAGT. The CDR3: CASSEGQGATDTQYF. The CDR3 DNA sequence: TGTGCCAGCAGTGAGGGACAGGGGGCCACAGATACGCAGTATTTT.

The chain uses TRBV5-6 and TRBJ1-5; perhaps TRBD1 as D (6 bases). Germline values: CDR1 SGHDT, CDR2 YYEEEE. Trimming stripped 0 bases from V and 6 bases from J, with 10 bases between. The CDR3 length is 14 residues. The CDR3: CASSLGGGGQPQHF. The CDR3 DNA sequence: TGTGCCAGCAGCTTGGGGGGGGGCGGTCAGCCCCAGCATTTT.

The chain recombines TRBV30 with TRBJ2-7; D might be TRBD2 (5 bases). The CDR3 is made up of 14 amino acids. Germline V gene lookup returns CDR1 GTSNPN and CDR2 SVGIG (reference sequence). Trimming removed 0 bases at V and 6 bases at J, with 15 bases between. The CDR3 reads CAWSVHRGTVEQYF. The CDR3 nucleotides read TGTGCCTGGAGTGTACATCGGGGTACAGTCGAGCAGTACTTC.

The CDR3 DNA sequence: TGTGCCAGCAGCACTACCCCAGGGGCGCGGGAGACCCAGTACTTC. Protein sequence: CASSTTPGARETQYF. V gene TRBV9 combines with J gene TRBJ2-5; D is possibly TRBD1 (6 bases). V was cut by 4 bases and J by 5 bases, with 18 bases left in between. Per the germline V gene, CDR1 is SGDLS and CDR2 is YYNGEE. This CDR3 contains 15 residues.

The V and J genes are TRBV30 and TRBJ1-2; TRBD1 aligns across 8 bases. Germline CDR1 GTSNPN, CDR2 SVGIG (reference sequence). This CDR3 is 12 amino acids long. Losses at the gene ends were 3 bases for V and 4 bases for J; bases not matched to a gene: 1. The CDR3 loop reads CAWRTGGYGYTF. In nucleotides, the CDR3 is TGTGCCTGGAGAACAGGGGGCTATGGCTACACCTTC.

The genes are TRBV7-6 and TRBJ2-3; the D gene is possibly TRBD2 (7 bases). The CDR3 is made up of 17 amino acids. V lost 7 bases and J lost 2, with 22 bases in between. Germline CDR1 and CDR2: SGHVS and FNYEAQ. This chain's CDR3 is CASTDRKGGGHTDTQYF. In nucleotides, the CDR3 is TGTGCCAGCACCGATCGCAAAGGGGGGGGACACACAGATACGCAGTATTTT.

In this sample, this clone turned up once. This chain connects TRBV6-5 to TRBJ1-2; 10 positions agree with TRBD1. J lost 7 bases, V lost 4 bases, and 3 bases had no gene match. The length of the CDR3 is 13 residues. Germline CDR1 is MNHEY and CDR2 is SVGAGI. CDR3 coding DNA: TGTGCCAGCAGTTCCCGGACAGGGGGTGGCTACACCTTC. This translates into CASSSRTGGGYTF.

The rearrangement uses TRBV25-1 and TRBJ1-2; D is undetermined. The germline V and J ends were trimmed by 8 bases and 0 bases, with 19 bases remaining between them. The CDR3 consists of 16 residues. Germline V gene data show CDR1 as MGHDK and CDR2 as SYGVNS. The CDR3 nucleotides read TGTGCCAGCTCCCCGCTCGGGGAGGGAGCTAACTATGGCTACACCTTC. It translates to CASSPLGEGANYGYTF.

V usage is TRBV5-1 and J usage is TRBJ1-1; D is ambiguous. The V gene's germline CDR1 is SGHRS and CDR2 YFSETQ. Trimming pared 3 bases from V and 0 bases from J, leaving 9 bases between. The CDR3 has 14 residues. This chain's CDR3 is CASSSTYMNTEAFF. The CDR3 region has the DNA TGCGCCAGCAGCTCCACATATATGAACACTGAAGCTTTCTTT.

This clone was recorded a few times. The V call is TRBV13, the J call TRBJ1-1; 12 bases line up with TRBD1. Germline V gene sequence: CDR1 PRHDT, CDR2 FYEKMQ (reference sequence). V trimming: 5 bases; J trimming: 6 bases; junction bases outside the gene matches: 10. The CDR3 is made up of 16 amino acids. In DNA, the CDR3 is TGTGCCAGCAGCCCCCCGGGACAGGGGGCTGGGTCTGAAGCTTTCTTT. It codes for CASSPPGQGAGSEAFF.

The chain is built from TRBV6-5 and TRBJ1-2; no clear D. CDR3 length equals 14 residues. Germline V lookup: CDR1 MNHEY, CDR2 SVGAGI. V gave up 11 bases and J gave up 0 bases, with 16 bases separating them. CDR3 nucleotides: TGTGCCTCCCACTCGGGAGGGACTAACTATGGCTACACCTTC. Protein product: CASHSGGTNYGYTF.

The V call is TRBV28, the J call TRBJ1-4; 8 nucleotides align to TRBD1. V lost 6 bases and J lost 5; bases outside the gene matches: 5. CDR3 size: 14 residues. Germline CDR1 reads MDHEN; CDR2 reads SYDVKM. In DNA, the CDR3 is TGTGCCAGCAGAGATGGACAGGGAAATGAAAAACTGTTTTTT. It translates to CASRDGQGNEKLFF. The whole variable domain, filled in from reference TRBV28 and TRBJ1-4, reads DVKVTQSSRYLVKRTGEKVFLECVQDMDHENMFWYRQDPGLGLRLIYFSYDVKMKEKGDIPEGYSVSREKKERFSLILESASTNQTSMYLCASRDGQGNEKLFFGSGTQLSVL.

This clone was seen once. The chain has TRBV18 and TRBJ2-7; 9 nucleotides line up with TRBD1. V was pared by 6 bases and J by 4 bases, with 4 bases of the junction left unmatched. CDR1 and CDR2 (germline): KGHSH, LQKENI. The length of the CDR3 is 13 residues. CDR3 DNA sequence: TGTGCCAGCTCGCCGACAGGGGGGTACGAGCAGTACTTC. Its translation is CASSPTGGYEQYF.

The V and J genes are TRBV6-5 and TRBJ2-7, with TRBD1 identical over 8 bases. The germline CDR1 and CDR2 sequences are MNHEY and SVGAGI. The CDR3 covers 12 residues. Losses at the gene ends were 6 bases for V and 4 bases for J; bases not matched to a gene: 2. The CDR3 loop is CASRDRAYEQYF. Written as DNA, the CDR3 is TGTGCCAGCAGGGACAGGGCTTACGAGCAGTACTTC.

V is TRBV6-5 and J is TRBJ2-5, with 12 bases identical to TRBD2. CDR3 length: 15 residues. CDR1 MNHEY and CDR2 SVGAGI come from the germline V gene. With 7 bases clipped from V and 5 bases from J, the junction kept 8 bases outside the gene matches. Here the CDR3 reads CASKLLAGGGETQYF. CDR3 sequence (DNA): TGTGCCAGCAAACTACTAGCGGGAGGTGGGGAGACCCAGTACTTC.

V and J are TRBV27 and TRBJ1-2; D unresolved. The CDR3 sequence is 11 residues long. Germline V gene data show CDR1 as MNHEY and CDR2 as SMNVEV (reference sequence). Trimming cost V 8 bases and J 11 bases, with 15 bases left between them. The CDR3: CASYKTGIYTF. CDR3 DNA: TGTGCCAGCTATAAAACCGGGATTTACACCTTC.

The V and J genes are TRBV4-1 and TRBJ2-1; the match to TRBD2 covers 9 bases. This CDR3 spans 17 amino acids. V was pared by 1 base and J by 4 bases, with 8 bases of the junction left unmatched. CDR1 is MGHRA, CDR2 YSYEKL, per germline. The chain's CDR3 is CASSQVSGSGPYNEQFF. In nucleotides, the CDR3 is TGCGCCAGCAGCCAAGTTAGCGGGAGTGGGCCATACAATGAGCAGTTCTTC.

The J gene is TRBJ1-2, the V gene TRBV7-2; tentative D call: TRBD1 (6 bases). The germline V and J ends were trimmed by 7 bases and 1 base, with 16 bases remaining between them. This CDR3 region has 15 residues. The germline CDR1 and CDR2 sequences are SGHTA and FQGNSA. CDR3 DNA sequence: TGTGCCAGCAATACCCCGGACAGCTTTAACTATGGCTACACCTTC. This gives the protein CASNTPDSFNYGYTF.

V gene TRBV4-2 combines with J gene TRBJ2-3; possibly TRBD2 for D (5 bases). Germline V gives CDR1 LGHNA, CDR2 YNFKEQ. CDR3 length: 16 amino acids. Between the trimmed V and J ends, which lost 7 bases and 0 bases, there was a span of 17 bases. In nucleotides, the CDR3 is TGTGCCAGCAACCCACTATCGCGGAGGAGCACAGATACGCAGTATTTT. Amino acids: CASNPLSRRSTDTQYF.

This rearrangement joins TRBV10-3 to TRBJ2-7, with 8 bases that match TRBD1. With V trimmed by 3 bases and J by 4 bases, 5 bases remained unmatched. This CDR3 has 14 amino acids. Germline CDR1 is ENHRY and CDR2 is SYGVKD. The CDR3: CAISEQGVHYEQYF. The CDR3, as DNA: TGTGCCATCAGTGAACAGGGGGTCCATTACGAGCAGTACTTC.